This T cell receptor (beta chain) was found in a study of memory CD4+ T cells and cytomegalovirus serostatus (dated by TCRdb to between 2017 and 2020). For the wider study: The cohort comprised roughly 35 healthy Belgian adults, 9 CMV seropositive and about 24 CMV seronegative. The study sequenced CD4+ memory TCRbeta repertoires of a Belgian cohort with known cytomegalovirus serostatus to replicate a published TCR-based CMV serostatus classifier.

Study-level results and caveats: Unlike the original study, which covered naive and memory CD4+ and CD8+ populations, the Belgian study sequenced only CD4+CD45RO+ memory cells. The results were interpreted as suggesting that the CMV-associated TCR signature is mostly present in the CD4+ memory repertoire. For CMV serostatus prediction, a median bootstrapped AUC of approximately 0.95 was reached with the original framework, and a median bootstrapped AUC of approximately 0.89 was reached with a US-trained random forest. A median bootstrapped AUC of almost 0.96 with a 95% CI of 0.76-1.00 was achieved on the Belgian cohort by the original-framework classifier. Among the roughly 160 previously reported CMV-associated TCRbeta sequences, some 70 showed up in the CD4+ memory repertoires, with each one found in between one and five individuals.

As concerns this clone: It has no known antigen specificity. One base away there is no much larger clone; base qualities are not given.

The Quick-DNA Microprep Kit was used to extract genomic DNA from the sorted cells. Amplification of TCRbeta DNA was done with the immunoSEQ hsTCRbeta kit, following the protocol from the manufacturer. TCRbeta libraries were sequenced on an Illumina MiSeq instrument. Per the source publication's procedure: Removing out-of-frame sequences left about 2,300,000 distinct TCRbeta sequences, an average of approximately 61,000 per individual. Each individual was scored according to the count of around 160 previously reported CMV-associated TCRbeta sequences and the total productive distinct TCRbeta count. A beta-binomial model was reimplemented in Python, and random forests from scikit-learn, run with default parameters, were trained on data from the US cohort. On the Belgian cohort, classifier performance was reported as the median AUC, along with percentile confidence intervals, across 10,000 bootstrap iterations. TCRdb took this table from immuneACCESS and kept in-frame rearrangements with V and J called. Such tables lack part of the clones; where checked against another copy, unresolved V genes explain under half of the gap, and the rest is unexplained. The D gene and trimming were derived from the DNA, and the V and J assignments and clone size from that table. Within this sample are 48,000 or so clones, with just under 80% of them counted one time only. The ten most abundant clones make up less than 0.85% of the sample.

Trimming removed 3 bases from V and 1 base from J; the gene matches leave 6 bases unexplained. The CDR3 runs 16 amino acids, cysteine and phenylalanine included. The kept DNA is CDR3 alone, 48 bases in frame from the first base. The germline V gene encodes CDR1 LNHDA and CDR2 SQIVND (reference sequence). Single viable CD3+CD4+CD8-CD45RO+ cells were sorted as memory CD4+ T cells on a FACSAria II. CMV serostatus was determined using a Roche Elecsys assay that detects serum IgG against CMV pp150, pp28, p38 and p52. After the samples were thawed, total CD4+ T cells were enriched through positive selection using CD4 magnetic microbeads. Samples originated from another study that specifically interrogated the CD4+ T cell memory repertoire. Peripheral blood mononuclear cells were isolated and cryopreserved according to standard operating procedures, and serum was stored at -80 degrees C. The staining relied on CD3-PerCP (BW264/56), CD4-APC (RPA-T4), CD45RO-PE (UCHT1) and CD8-Pacific Orange (3B5) antibodies, and Sytox blue was used to exclude non-viable cells.

The sample taken for sequencing was memory CD4+ T cells from blood. This sequence originates from an adult in good health and CMV-seronegative. The chain joins TRBV19 to TRBJ2-5; TRBD2 matches 9 bases in the middle. This receptor has the CDR3 CASSMGRGGPQETQYF. The DNA is TGTGCCAGTAGTATGGGGCGGGGGGGCCCCCAAGAGACCCAGTACTTC.